This T cell receptor beta chain emerged from a study of shared clonotypes between healthy human individuals. Study conclusions and caveats: Clonotype sharing across several donors was observed for approximately 5% of naive CD4 clonotypes.

Points on this clone: No antigen is known for it.

The input for sorted-subset replicate PCRs was approximately 200 ng DNA, tens of thousands of T cell genomes. The protocol was immunoSEQ multiplex PCR, while the TCRdb copy is restricted to in-frame clones and leaves out a portion. Altogether hundreds of thousands of clones are present, about 95% being singletons, with the ten largest covering roughly 0.06%. The source is a young woman in good health. Source material: naive CD4+ T cells sorted from blood. Documented subset: CD45RA+ positively selected.

The CDR3 DNA is TGTGCCATCAGTCAAGGGCGGGAGGGTTCTTACGAGCAGTACTTC. Residues: CAISQGREGSYEQYF. The J gene is TRBJ2-7, the V gene TRBV10-3; 9 nucleotides line up with TRBD2. Looked up from germline, CDR1 is ENHRY and CDR2 is SYGVKD. The CDR3 extends over 15 amino acids. J lost 4 bases, V lost 5 bases, and 9 bases had no gene match.